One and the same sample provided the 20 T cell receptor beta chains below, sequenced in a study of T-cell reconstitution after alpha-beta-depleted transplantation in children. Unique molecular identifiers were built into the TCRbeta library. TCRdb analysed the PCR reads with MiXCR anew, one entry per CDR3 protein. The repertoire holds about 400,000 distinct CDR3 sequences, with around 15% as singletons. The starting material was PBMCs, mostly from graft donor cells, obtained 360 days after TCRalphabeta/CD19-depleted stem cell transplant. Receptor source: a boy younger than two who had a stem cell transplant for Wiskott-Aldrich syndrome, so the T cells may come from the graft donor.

The CDR3 sequence: CASSQGLVVGGGPTKNIQYF. The CDR3 DNA follows: TGCGCCAGCAGCCAAGGCCTTGTGGTCGGGGGGGGGCCGACCAAAAACATTCAGTACTTC. The chain employs TRBV4-1 and TRBJ2-4; 8 bases are a match to TRBD2. Germline lookup yields CDR1 MGHRA and CDR2 YSYEKL. V lost 1 base to trimming and J lost 2 bases; unmatched junction nucleotides: 16. The CDR3 is made up of 20 amino acids.

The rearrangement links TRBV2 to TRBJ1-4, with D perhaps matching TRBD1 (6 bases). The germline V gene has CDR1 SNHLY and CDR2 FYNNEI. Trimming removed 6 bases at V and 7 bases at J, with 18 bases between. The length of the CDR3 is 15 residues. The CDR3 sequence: CASSPPTGFGEKLFF. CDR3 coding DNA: TGTGCCAGCAGCCCACCTACAGGGTTCGGTGAAAAACTGTTTTTT.

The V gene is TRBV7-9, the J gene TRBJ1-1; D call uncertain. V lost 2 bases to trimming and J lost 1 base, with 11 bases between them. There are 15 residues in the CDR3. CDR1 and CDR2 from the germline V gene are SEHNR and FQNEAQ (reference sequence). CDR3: CASSLITAKNTEAFF. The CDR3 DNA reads TGTGCCAGCAGCTTAATTACGGCCAAGAACACTGAAGCTTTCTTT.

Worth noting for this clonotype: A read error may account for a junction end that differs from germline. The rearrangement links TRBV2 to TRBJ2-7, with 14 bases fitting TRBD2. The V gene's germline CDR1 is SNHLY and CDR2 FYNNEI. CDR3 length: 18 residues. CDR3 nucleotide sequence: TGTGCCATCAGTTTAAGACTAGCGGGAGGGAGGAACTCCTACGAGCAGTACTTC. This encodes CAISLRLAGGRNSYEQYF.

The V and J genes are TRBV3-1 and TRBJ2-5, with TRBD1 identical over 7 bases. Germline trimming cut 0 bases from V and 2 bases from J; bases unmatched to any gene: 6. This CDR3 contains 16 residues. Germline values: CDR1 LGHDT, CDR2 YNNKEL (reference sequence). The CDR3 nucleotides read TGTGCCAGCAGCCAAGAAGGCAGGGGGATTCAAGAGACCCAGTACTTC. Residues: CASSQEGRGIQETQYF.

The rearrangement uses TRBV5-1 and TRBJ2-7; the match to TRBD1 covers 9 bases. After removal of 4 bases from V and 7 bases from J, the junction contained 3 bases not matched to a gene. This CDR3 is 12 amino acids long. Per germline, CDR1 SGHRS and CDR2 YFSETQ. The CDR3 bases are TGCGCCAGCAGCCGGGGACAGGGAGAGCAGTACTTC. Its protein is CASSRGQGEQYF.

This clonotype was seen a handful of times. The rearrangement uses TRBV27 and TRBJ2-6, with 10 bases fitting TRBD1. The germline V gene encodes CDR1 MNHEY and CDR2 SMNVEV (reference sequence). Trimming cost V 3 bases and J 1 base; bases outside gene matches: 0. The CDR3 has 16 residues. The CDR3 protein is CASSLGQGSGANVLTF. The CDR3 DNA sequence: TGTGCCAGCAGTTTGGGACAGGGGTCTGGGGCCAACGTCCTGACTTTC.

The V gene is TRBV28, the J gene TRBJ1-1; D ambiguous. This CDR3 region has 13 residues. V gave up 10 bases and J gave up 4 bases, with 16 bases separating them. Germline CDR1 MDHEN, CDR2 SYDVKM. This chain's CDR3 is CATSLGSVTEAFF. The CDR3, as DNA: TGTGCCACCAGCTTAGGGTCGGTCACTGAAGCTTTCTTT.

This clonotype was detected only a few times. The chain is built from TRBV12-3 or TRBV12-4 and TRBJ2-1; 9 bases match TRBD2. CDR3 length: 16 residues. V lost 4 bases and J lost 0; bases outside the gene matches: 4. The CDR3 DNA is TGTGCCAGCAGTTACGGACTAGCGTACTCCTACAATGAGCAGTTCTTC. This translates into CASSYGLAYSYNEQFF.

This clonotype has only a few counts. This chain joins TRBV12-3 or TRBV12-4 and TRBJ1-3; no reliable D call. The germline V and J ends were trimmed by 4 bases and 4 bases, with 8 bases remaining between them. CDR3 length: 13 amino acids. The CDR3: CASSWARGNTIYF. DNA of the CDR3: TGTGCCAGCAGTTGGGCCCGCGGAAACACCATATATTTT.

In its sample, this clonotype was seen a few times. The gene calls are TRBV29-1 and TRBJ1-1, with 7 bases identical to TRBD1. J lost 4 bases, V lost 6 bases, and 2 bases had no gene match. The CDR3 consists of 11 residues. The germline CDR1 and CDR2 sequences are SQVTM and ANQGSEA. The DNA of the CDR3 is TGCAGCGTAAACAGGGGCACTGAAGCTTTCTTT. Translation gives CSVNRGTEAFF.

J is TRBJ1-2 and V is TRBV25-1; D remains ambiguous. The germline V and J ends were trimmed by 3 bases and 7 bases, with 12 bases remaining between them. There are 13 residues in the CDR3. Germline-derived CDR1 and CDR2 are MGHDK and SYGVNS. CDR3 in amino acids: CASSEMGKGGYTF. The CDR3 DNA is TGTGCCAGCAGTGAGATGGGAAAGGGTGGCTACACCTTC.

The CDR3 nucleotides are TGTGCCAGCAGCTTAGGGTTGGGGAGGATGGGGTATTTT. Amino acid sequence: CASSLGLGRMGYF. The rearrangement uses TRBV7-2 and TRBJ2-3; the D gene is possibly TRBD2 (6 bases). This CDR3 is built from 13 residues. V shed 1 base and J shed 14 bases, with 16 bases lying between them. The germline CDR1 and CDR2 sequences are SGHTA and FQGNSA.

The CDR3 bases are TGTGCCAGCAGTTTGCGAGGCGGGGGGGCCAATGAGCAGTTCTTC. This gives the protein CASSLRGGGANEQFF. The V and J genes are TRBV12-3 or TRBV12-4 and TRBJ2-1; 9 bases are a match to TRBD2. V gave up 3 bases and J gave up 6 bases; unmatched junction bases: 6. This CDR3 is 15 amino acids long.

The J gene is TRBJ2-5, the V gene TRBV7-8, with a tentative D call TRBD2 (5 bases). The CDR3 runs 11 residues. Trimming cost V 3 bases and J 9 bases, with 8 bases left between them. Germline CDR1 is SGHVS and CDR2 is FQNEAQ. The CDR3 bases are TGTGCCAGCAGCTTTAGCGAGCCCCAGTACTTC. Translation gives CASSFSEPQYF.

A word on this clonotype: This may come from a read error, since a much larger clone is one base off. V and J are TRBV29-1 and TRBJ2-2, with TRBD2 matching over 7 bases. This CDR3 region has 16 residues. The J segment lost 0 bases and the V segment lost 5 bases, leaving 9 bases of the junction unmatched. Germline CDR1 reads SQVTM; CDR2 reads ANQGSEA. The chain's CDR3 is CSVRTASGPNTGELFF. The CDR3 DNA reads TGCAGCGTTCGAACTGCTAGCGGTCCGAACACCGGGGAGCTGTTTTTT.

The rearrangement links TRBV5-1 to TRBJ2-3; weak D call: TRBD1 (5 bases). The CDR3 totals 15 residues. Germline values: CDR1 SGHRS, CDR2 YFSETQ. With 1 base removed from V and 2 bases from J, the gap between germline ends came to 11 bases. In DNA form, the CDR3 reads TGCGCCAGCAGCTTGCAAGGGGCGGCCACAGATACGCAGTATTTT. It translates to CASSLQGAATDTQYF. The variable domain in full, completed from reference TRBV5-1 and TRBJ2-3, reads KAGVTQTPRYLIKTRGQQVTLSCSPISGHRSVSWYQQTPGQGLQFLFEYFSETQRNKGNFPGRFSGRQFSNSRSEMNVSTLELGDSALYLCASSLQGAATDTQYFGPGTRLTVL.

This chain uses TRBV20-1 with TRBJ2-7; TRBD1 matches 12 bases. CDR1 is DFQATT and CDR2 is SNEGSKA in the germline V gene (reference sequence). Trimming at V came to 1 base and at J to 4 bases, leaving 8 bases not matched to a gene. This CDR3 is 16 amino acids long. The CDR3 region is CSARVRGDRGRYEQYF. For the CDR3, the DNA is TGCAGTGCTAGAGTGAGGGGGGACAGGGGGCGATACGAGCAGTACTTC.

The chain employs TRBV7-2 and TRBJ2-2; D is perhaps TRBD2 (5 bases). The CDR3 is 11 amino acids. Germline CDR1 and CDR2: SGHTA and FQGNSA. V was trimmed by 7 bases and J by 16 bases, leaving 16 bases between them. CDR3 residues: CASTITGIQFF. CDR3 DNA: TGTGCCAGCACCATAACGGGGATTCAGTTTTTT.

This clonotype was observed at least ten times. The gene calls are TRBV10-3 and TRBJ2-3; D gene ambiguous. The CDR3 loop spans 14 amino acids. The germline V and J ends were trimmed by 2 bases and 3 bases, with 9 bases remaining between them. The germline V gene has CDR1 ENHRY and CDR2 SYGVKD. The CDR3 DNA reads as TGTGCCATCAGTGAGGGCAGTCCTACAGATACGCAGTATTTT. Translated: CAISEGSPTDTQYF.